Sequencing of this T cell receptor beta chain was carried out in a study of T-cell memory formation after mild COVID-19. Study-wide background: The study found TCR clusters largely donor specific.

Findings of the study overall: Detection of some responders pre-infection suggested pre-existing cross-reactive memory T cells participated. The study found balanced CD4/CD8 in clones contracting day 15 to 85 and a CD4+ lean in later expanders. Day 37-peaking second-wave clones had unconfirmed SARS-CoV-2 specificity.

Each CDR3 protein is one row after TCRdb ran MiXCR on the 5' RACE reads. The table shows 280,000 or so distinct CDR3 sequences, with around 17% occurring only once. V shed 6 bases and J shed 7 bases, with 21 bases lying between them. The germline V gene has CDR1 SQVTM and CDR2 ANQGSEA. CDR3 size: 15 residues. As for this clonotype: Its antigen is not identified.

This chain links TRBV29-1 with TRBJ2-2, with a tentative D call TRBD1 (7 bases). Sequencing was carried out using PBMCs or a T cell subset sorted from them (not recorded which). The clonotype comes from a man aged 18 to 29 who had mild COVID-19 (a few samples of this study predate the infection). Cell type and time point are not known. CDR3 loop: CSVHRGQGESGELFF. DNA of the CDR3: TGCAGCGTGCACCGGGGGCAGGGGGAGAGCGGGGAGCTGTTTTTT.